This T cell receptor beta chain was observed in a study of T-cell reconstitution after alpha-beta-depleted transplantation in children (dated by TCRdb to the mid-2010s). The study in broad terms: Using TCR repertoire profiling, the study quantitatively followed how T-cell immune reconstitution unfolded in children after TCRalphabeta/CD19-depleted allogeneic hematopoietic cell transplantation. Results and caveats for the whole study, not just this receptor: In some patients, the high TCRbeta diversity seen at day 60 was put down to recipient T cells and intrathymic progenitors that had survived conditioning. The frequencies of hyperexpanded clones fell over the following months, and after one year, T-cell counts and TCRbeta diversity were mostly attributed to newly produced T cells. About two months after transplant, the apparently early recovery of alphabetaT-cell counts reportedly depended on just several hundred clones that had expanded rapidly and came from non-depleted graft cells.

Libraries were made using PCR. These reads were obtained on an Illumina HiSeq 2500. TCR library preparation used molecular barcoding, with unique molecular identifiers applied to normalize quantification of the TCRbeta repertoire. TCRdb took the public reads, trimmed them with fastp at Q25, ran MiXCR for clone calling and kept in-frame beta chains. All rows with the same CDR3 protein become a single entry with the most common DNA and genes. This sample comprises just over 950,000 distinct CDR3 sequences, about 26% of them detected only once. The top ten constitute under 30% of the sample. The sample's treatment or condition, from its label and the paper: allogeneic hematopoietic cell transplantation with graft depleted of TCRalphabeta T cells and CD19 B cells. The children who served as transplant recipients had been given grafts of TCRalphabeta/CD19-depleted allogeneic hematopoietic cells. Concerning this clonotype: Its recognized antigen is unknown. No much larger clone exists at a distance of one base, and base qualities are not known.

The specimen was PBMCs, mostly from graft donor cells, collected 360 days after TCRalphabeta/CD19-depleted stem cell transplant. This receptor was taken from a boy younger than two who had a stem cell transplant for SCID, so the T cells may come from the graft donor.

The nucleotides are TGTGCCAGCAGCCTTGACAGGGGAGGGGGTCAGCCCCAGCATTTT. It specifies CASSLDRGGGQPQHF. The sequence joins TRBV7-2 to TRBJ1-5; 8 bases in between match TRBD1. The CDR3 covers 15 residues, taking in both the cysteine and the phenylalanine. Only CDR3 DNA remains: 45 bases, in frame from the first base. V loses 5 bases at its end and J loses 6 bases; junction bases beyond the gene matches: 9. As encoded in the germline V gene, CDR1 is SGHTA while CDR2 is FQGNSA.